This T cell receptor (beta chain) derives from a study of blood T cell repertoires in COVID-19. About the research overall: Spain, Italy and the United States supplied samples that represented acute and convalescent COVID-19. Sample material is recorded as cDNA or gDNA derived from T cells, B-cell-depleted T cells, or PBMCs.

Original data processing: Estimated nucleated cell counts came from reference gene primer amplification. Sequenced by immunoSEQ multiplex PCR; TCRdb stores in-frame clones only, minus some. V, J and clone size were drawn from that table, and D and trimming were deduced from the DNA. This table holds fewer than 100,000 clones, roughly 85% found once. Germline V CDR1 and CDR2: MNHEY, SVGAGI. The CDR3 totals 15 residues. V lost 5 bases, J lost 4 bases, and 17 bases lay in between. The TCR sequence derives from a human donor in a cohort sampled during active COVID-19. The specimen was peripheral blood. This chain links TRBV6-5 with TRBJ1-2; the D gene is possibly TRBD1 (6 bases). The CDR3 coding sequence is TGTGCCAGCAGTCCCGGTGGGCAGGGGAGCTATGGCTACACCTTC. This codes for CASSPGGQGSYGYTF.